This TCR beta chain comes out of a study of EBV T-cell therapy then PD-1 blockade in nasopharyngeal carcinoma. CDR1 MNHEY and CDR2 SVGAGI come from the germline V gene. V was clipped by 7 bases and J by 3 bases; unmatched bases: 2. The CDR3 spans 12 residues. Indicated time point: 266 days after commencement of treatment, after nivolumab therapy. The treatment was: AdE1-LMPpoly-expanded autologous EBV-specific T-cell therapy followed by anti-PD-1 nivolumab. Concerning this clone itself: Its target is not known.

Generated by immunoSEQ multiplex PCR, the TCRdb table keeps only in-frame clones and is missing some. The table lists 20,000 or so clones, around four fifths of them singletons. The sequencing used CD8+ T cells from blood, collected at approximately day 250 from a patient whose treatment included autologous EBV-specific T cells and nivolumab. This receptor was identified in a man aged 35 to 55 with nasopharyngeal carcinoma. The V call is TRBV6-5, the J call TRBJ2-7; TRBD1 aligns across 8 bases. CDR3 amino acids: CASKTGGYEQYF. The CDR3 nucleotides read TGTGCCAGCAAAACAGGGGGCTACGAGCAGTACTTC.